These T cell receptor beta chains were read from a single sample in a study of blood T cell repertoires in COVID-19. Produced via immunoSEQ multiplex PCR; TCRdb's table is partial and in-frame only. This table has about 53,000 clones, roughly 88% appearing once. Sequences were obtained from peripheral blood. The receptors here all came from a man at least 80 years old with acute or convalescent COVID-19. The CDR3 runs from the conserved cysteine through the conserved F or W. D genes are given only for firm matches. Rows give clone size only sometimes, using once, few, many, or a class for an expanded clone.

>18|NA|TRBJ2-1|TRBV9|TRBD2
CASSVAGGEGHSYNEQFF
TGTGCCAGCAGCGTAGCGGGTGGGGAGGGGCACTCCTACAATGAGCAGTTCTTC
>15|NA|TRBJ1-5|TRBV5-8|NA
CASSLQGFSNQPQHF
TGTGCCAGCAGCTTACAGGGATTTAGCAATCAGCCCCAGCATTTT
>16|NA|TRBJ1-5|TRBV7-6|TRBD1
CASSRRQGAQAQPQHF
TGTGCCAGCAGTCGTAGACAGGGGGCTCAGGCTCAGCCCCAGCATTTT
>15|NA|TRBJ1-1|TRBV6-5|TRBD1
CASRAGYRGGPEAFF
TGTGCCAGCAGGGCTGGTTACAGGGGAGGCCCTGAAGCTTTCTTT
>14|NA|TRBJ2-2|TRBV28|TRBD1
CASSLGQNRGELFF
TGTGCCAGCAGCCTGGGACAGAACAGGGGGGAGCTGTTTTTT
>12|NA|TRBJ1-1|TRBV12-3/TRBV12-4|NA
CASSNGYTEAFF
TGTGCCAGCAGCAACGGGTACACTGAAGCTTTCTTT
>18|NA|TRBJ2-3|TRBV9|TRBD2
CASSVGILAGAFTDTQYF
TGTGCCAGCAGCGTAGGAATATTAGCGGGGGCCTTCACAGATACGCAGTATTTT
>16|NA|TRBJ2-2|TRBV30|NA
CAWTNLQGRGTGELFF
TGTGCCTGGACAAACCTACAGGGACGAGGGACCGGGGAGCTGTTTTTT
>15|NA|TRBJ2-2|TRBV7-7|TRBD2
CASSPGVAGVGELFF
TGTGCTAGCAGCCCCGGAGTAGCGGGGGTCGGGGAGCTGTTTTTT
>16|once|TRBJ2-7|TRBV7-9|NA
CASSWGNGQLSYEQYF
TGTGCCAGCAGCTGGGGTAACGGACAGCTCTCCTACGAGCAGTACTTC
>15|few|TRBJ1-5|TRBV5-1|NA
CASSHMGGPEQPQHF
TGCGCCAGCAGCCATATGGGGGGGCCGGAGCAGCCCCAGCATTTT
>17|NA|TRBJ1-2|TRBV9|NA
CASSASGVGGYDYGYTF
TGTGCCAGCAGCGCCTCGGGGGTTGGGGGATATGACTATGGCTACACCTTC
>16|NA|TRBJ1-2|TRBV13|TRBD1
CASSPGRGQFRYGYTF
TGTGCCAGCAGCCCGGGAAGGGGGCAATTTAGGTATGGCTACACCTTC
>13|NA|TRBJ2-1|TRBV2|NA
CASRDSGNDEQFF
TGTGCCAGCAGGGACAGCGGAAATGATGAGCAGTTCTTC
>13|NA|TRBJ2-5|TRBV5-1|NA
CASSSSPRETQYF
TGCGCCAGCAGCTCGTCACCCCGGGAGACCCAGTACTTC
>14|NA|TRBJ1-6|TRBV7-9|NA
CASSLAGFNSPLHF
TGTGCCAGCAGCTTAGCCGGGTTTAATTCACCCCTCCACTTT
>16|once|TRBJ1-6|TRBV18|TRBD1
CASSPFGDRVNSPLHF
TGTGCCAGCTCACCCTTCGGAGACAGGGTAAACTCACCCCTCCACTTT
>11|NA|TRBJ2-2|TRBV9|NA
CASSVARELFF
TGTGCCAGCAGCGTAGCTCGTGAGCTGTTTTTT
>15|NA|TRBJ2-1|TRBV15|TRBD2
CATSRDLAGGKEQFF
TGTGCCACCAGCAGAGATCTAGCGGGGGGGAAGGAGCAGTTCTTC
>15|few|TRBJ2-5|TRBV6-5|TRBD2
CASSYSAGGQETQYF
TGTGCCAGCAGTTACTCGGCGGGGGGCCAAGAGACCCAGTACTTC
>12|NA|TRBJ1-2|TRBV19|NA
CASSSRDYGYTF
TGTGCCAGTAGTTCACGGGACTATGGCTACACCTTC
>11|NA|TRBJ2-3|TRBV30|NA
CAWSSTDTQYF
TGTGCCTGGAGTTCGACAGATACGCAGTATTTT
>13|NA|TRBJ2-7|TRBV6-5|TRBD1
CASSYRGRNEQYF
TGTGCCAGCAGTTACAGGGGGCGCAACGAGCAGTACTTC
>17|NA|TRBJ2-1|TRBV7-6|NA
CASSLAVGGSSYNEQFF
TGTGCCAGCAGCTTAGCAGTTGGCGGCAGCTCCTACAATGAGCAGTTCTTC
>15|many|TRBJ1-5|TRBV2|NA
CASGEGHGGVQPQHF
TGTGCCAGTGGGGAGGGGCATGGGGGTGTTCAGCCCCAGCATTTT
>13|NA|TRBJ2-3|TRBV9|NA
CASSVDITDTQYF
TGTGCCAGCAGCGTAGACATTACAGATACGCAGTATTTT
>15|NA|TRBJ1-5|TRBV12-5|TRBD1
CASGQGQGRGQPQHF
TGTGCTAGTGGTCAGGGACAGGGAAGGGGTCAGCCCCAGCATTTT
>14|few|TRBJ1-5|TRBV6-1|NA
CASSEHRGNQPQHF
TGTGCCAGCAGTGAACACAGGGGCAATCAGCCCCAGCATTTT
>16|NA|TRBJ1-4|TRBV2|NA
CASSRGGGATNEKLFF
TGTGCCAGCAGCCGGGGAGGGGGAGCAACTAATGAAAAACTGTTTTTT
>13|NA|TRBJ2-5|TRBV5-1|NA
CASGRDTQETQYF
TGCGCCAGCGGTCGGGACACCCAAGAGACCCAGTACTTC
>18|NA|TRBJ2-1|TRBV7-8|TRBD1
CASRADAFGQDSYNEQFF
TGTGCCAGCAGAGCAGATGCATTTGGACAGGACTCCTACAATGAGCAGTTCTTC
>14|NA|TRBJ2-3|TRBV2|NA
CASSAQGTTDTQYF
TGTGCCAGCAGTGCCCAGGGGACCACAGATACGCAGTATTTT
>14|few|TRBJ1-2|TRBV2|NA
CASSRDSVNYGYTF
TGTGCCAGCAGCCGGGACTCCGTTAACTATGGCTACACCTTC
>16|NA|TRBJ1-5|TRBV5-1|TRBD1
CASSLDGTGLNQPQHF
TGCGCCAGCAGCTTGGACGGGACAGGGCTGAATCAGCCCCAGCATTTT
>17|once|TRBJ2-2|TRBV19|TRBD1
CASSRRTGQGNTGELFF
TGTGCCAGTAGTAGAAGGACAGGACAGGGGAACACCGGGGAGCTGTTTTTT